The 10 T cell receptor beta chains below were found in one sample sequenced in a study of PD-L1 blockade in urothelial cancer. Described time point: pretreatment peripheral blood. Using immunoSEQ multiplex PCR, the repertoire was profiled, and TCRdb retains in-frame clones only, with some absent. The table has approximately 71,000 clones, about four fifths seen once; the top ten hold around a tenth. The sample here was PBMCs, taken around atezolizumab (anti-PD-L1) treatment. These TCRs come from a woman aged 70 to 79 with urothelial cancer.

The chain carries TRBV4-2 and TRBJ2-2, with D unresolved. The CDR3 has 17 residues. Between the trimmed V and J ends, which lost 0 bases and 0 bases, there was a span of 11 bases. Germline V gene data show CDR1 as LGHNA and CDR2 as YNFKEQ. The CDR3 reads CASSQDLRATNTGELFF. The CDR3 DNA reads as TGTGCCAGCAGCCAAGACTTGAGAGCCACGAACACCGGGGAGCTGTTTTTT.

The chain combines TRBV19 with TRBJ1-4; 7 bases fit TRBD1. This CDR3 contains 15 residues. V lost 5 bases to trimming and J lost 9 bases; unmatched junction nucleotides: 12. Per germline, CDR1 LNHDA and CDR2 SQIVND (reference sequence). CDR3 loop: CASSAGTASSKKLFF. CDR3 sequence (DNA): TGTGCCAGTAGTGCCGGGACAGCCAGTAGTAAAAAACTGTTTTTT.

Comments on this clone: Other DNA sequences of this sample code for an identical CDR3. This sequence joins TRBV19 and TRBJ1-1; D is possibly TRBD1 (6 bases). Trimming took 5 bases from V and 0 from J, leaving 10 bases between them. CDR1 LNHDA and CDR2 SQIVND come from the germline V gene (reference sequence). The length of the CDR3 is 14 residues. CDR3 in amino acids: CASSPQGVNTEAFF. In DNA form, the CDR3 reads TGTGCCAGTAGTCCACAGGGCGTGAACACTGAAGCTTTCTTT.

The chain uses TRBV11-2 and TRBJ2-3; 12 positions agree with TRBD2. Germline CDR1 SGHAT, CDR2 FQNNGV. V shed 4 bases, J shed 1 base, and the junction held 0 bases outside the gene matches. This CDR3 is 15 amino acids long. In DNA form, the CDR3 reads TGTGCCAGCAGCTGGACTAGCGGGGGCACAGATACGCAGTATTTT. This translates into CASSWTSGGTDTQYF.

The chain couples TRBV4-1 to TRBJ2-7, with D maybe TRBD1 (5 bases). Germline CDR1 MGHRA, CDR2 YSYEKL. With 1 base removed from V and 4 bases from J, the gap between germline ends came to 23 bases. The CDR3 covers 18 residues. The CDR3 loop is CASSQVVRLRDSPYEQYF. CDR3 bases: TGCGCCAGCAGCCAAGTTGTTAGACTCCGAGACAGCCCATACGAGCAGTACTTC.

This clone is a singleton in its sample. The CDR3 is CAWRVQNEKLFF. The CDR3 nucleotides are TGTGCCTGGAGGGTACAGAACGAAAAACTGTTTTTT. The chain combines TRBV30 with TRBJ1-4; no definite D call. Germline CDR1 reads GTSNPN; CDR2 reads SVGIG (reference sequence). The CDR3 covers 12 residues. The germline V and J ends were trimmed by 3 bases and 8 bases, with 10 bases remaining between them.

The V gene is TRBV28, the J gene TRBJ2-1; D is unresolved. V lost 6 bases and J 6 bases, leaving 9 bases between the germline ends. The CDR3 is 12 amino acids. Germline V CDR1 and CDR2: MDHEN, SYDVKM. CDR3 amino acids: CASRNRSNEQFF. The DNA for the CDR3 is TGTGCCAGCAGAAACAGATCCAATGAGCAGTTCTTC.

The CDR3 loop reads CAISQGQAFPNYGYTF. CDR3 DNA sequence: TGTGCCATCAGTCAGGGACAGGCTTTCCCGAACTATGGCTACACCTTC. This rearrangement joins TRBV10-3 to TRBJ1-2, with 8 nucleotides matching TRBD1. V dropped 5 bases and J dropped 2; count of bases not matched to a gene: 10. Looked up from germline, CDR1 is ENHRY and CDR2 is SYGVKD. This CDR3 has 16 residues.

V usage is TRBV5-4 and J usage is TRBJ1-1; no definite D call. The V end was cut by 0 bases, the J end by 2 bases, with 5 bases between. The length of the CDR3 is 13 residues. Germline V gene lookup returns CDR1 SGHNT and CDR2 YYREEE (reference sequence). The CDR3 protein is CASSLVRNTEAFF. The CDR3 DNA is TGTGCCAGCAGCTTGGTCAGAAACACTGAAGCTTTCTTT.

V gene TRBV29-1 combines with J gene TRBJ2-1, with 15 bases that match TRBD2. The CDR3 is 16 amino acids. Germline CDR1 is SQVTM and CDR2 is ANQGSEA. V shed 2 bases, J shed 6 bases, and the junction held 5 bases outside the gene matches. The CDR3 reads CSVELGLAGGRNEQFF. The CDR3 coding sequence is TGCAGCGTTGAACTCGGACTAGCGGGGGGGCGCAATGAGCAGTTCTTC.